Here is one T cell receptor (beta chain) with its context. No antigen is known for it. The CDR3 spans 16 residues. V shed 4 bases and J shed 1 base, with 14 bases lying between them. CDR1 is SGHRS, CDR2 YFSETQ, per germline. Primers: 60 Vbeta forward and 13 Jbeta reverse. Profiled with immunoSEQ multiplex PCR; TCRdb holds only in-frame clones, not every one. This table lists tens of thousands of clones. The sample belongs to a study of cytomegalovirus exposure and HLA in healthy donors. Study-wide findings and caveats: Later work found that TCR association rates differed between HLA loci; DRB1 had the most and HLA-C the fewest.

The receptor was derived from a woman in her forties in good health and CMV-seropositive. V usage is TRBV5-1 and J usage is TRBJ2-2, with D possibly TRBD1 on 5 matching bases. The sample comprised PBMCs. CDR3 residues: CASSPAAQGNTGELFF. The CDR3 region has the DNA TGCGCCAGCAGCCCGGCGGCTCAGGGGAACACCGGGGAGCTGTTTTTT.